Below, 13 T cell receptor beta chains from the same sample are listed, as sequenced in a study of CD8 T cells in Susac syndrome. cDNA came from approximately 0.5 to 1 ug RNA primed by random hexamers. TCRdb independently ran MiXCR on the immunoSEQ multiplex PCR reads; one entry per CDR3 protein. This table holds some 170,000 distinct CDR3 sequences, just under 95% found once. The sequenced sample consisted of CD4+ T cells from PBMCs. The receptors come from a human donor with Susac syndrome.

The chain is built from TRBV20-1 and TRBJ2-2; D call uncertain. This CDR3 has 13 amino acids. Trimming cost V 1 base and J 4 bases, with 7 bases left between them. CDR1 and CDR2 (germline): DFQATT, SNEGSKA (reference sequence). The CDR3 sequence is CSARVRPTGELFF. In DNA, the CDR3 is TGCAGTGCTAGAGTCAGGCCCACCGGGGAGCTGTTTTTT.

CDR3 in amino acids: CATTGGIEQFF. The CDR3 coding sequence is TGTGCCACCACAGGGGGCATCGAGCAGTTCTTC. The V call is TRBV10-3, the J call TRBJ2-1, with 9 nucleotides matching TRBD1. This CDR3 region has 11 residues. Germline V gene sequence: CDR1 ENHRY, CDR2 SYGVKD. After removal of 10 bases from V and 10 bases from J, the junction contained 5 bases not matched to a gene.

The genes are TRBV2 and TRBJ2-1; perhaps TRBD1 as D (7 bases). CDR3 length: 14 amino acids. Trimming shortened V by 6 bases and J by 5 bases, and 14 bases separated the two germline ends. CDR1 and CDR2 from the germline V gene are SNHLY and FYNNEI. The CDR3 DNA is TGTGCCAGCAGACGACAGGGAGGTAACAATGAGCAGTTCTTC. It specifies CASRRQGGNNEQFF.

The chain employs TRBV18 and TRBJ1-4; TRBD1 is a possible D gene (6 bases). Germline V gene lookup returns CDR1 KGHSH and CDR2 LQKENI. Between the trimmed V and J ends, which lost 0 bases and 7 bases, there was a span of 12 bases. This CDR3 region has 15 residues. The CDR3 DNA is TGTGCCAGCTCACCACCAGGGGGAGCTGGTGAAAAACTGTTTTTT. Its translation: CASSPPGGAGEKLFF.

CDR3 amino acids: CASRSMGVGEGYNEQFF. The DNA for the CDR3 is TGTGCCAGCAGGTCGATGGGGGTTGGGGAAGGCTACAATGAGCAGTTCTTC. The chain couples TRBV7-9 to TRBJ2-1; D may correspond to TRBD1 or TRBD2 (5 bases each). The V and J ends lost 6 bases and 3 bases respectively, with 21 bases between them. This CDR3 contains 17 residues. Per the germline V gene, CDR1 is SEHNR and CDR2 is FQNEAQ (reference sequence). Together with reference TRBV7-9 and TRBJ2-1, the CDR3 gives the full variable domain: DTGVSQNPRHKITKRGQNVTFRCDPISEHNRLYWYRQTLGQGPEFLTYFQNEAQLEKSRLLSDRFSAERPKGSFSTLEIQRTEQGDSAMYLCASRSMGVGEGYNEQFFGPGTRLTVL.

This clonotype was counted once. This rearrangement joins TRBV20-1 to TRBJ2-7; D not certain. CDR3 length: 13 amino acids. The V end was cut by 2 bases, the J end by 2 bases, with 10 bases between. Germline CDR1 and CDR2: DFQATT and SNEGSKA (reference sequence). CDR3 in amino acids: CSARMAGAYEQYF. CDR3 in DNA: TGCAGTGCTAGAATGGCAGGAGCCTACGAGCAGTACTTC.

This rearrangement joins TRBV9 to TRBJ2-3; 16 bases map to TRBD2. V trimming: 4 bases; J trimming: 8 bases; junction bases outside the gene matches: 10. The CDR3 is 17 residues long. Germline V gives CDR1 SGDLS, CDR2 YYNGEE. CDR3 nucleotide sequence: TGTGCCAGCAGCTCTCCCGGGACTAGCGGGGGGGCTGGTACGCAGTATTTT. Its translation is CASSSPGTSGGAGTQYF.

The chain has TRBV6-5 and TRBJ1-1; D is ambiguous. The CDR3 is made up of 13 amino acids. Germline CDR1 is MNHEY and CDR2 is SVGAGI. Trimming took off 6 bases at V and 1 base at J, with 9 bases between the two ends. This CDR3 reads CASRPSWNTEAFF. CDR3 nucleotide sequence: TGTGCCAGCAGACCCAGCTGGAACACTGAAGCTTTCTTT.

The CDR3 DNA sequence: TGCGCCAGCAGCTTGGATCAGACGTCCACTGAAGCTTTCTTT. The encoded protein is CASSLDQTSTEAFF. The V gene is TRBV5-1, the J gene TRBJ1-1; D unresolved. The CDR3 has 14 residues. V was clipped by 0 bases and J by 4 bases, with 10 bases between them. Germline loops: CDR1 SGHRS, CDR2 YFSETQ.

The chain links TRBV14 to TRBJ1-1; D might be TRBD1 (5 bases). The germline V gene encodes CDR1 SGHDN and CDR2 FVKESK. The CDR3 loop spans 13 amino acids. Deletions cut 0 bases from V and 10 bases from J, with 12 bases between. CDR3 coding DNA: TGTGCCAGCAGCCAAGATTGGGGCCATAGAGCTTTCTTT. Encoded protein: CASSQDWGHRAFF.

The V gene is TRBV11-1, the J gene TRBJ2-7; perhaps TRBD2 as D (6 bases). The V end lost 3 bases, the J end lost 1 base, and 13 bases lay between the germline ends. The germline V gene encodes CDR1 SGHAT and CDR2 FQDESV (reference sequence). This CDR3 is 15 amino acids long. This chain's CDR3 is CASSLFATRSYEQYF. CDR3 bases: TGTGCCAGCAGCTTGTTTGCGACTAGGTCCTACGAGCAGTACTTC.

The chain joins TRBV29-1 to TRBJ2-7; D is tentatively TRBD1 or TRBD2 (6 bases each). Germline V gene sequence: CDR1 SQVTM, CDR2 ANQGSEA. V was trimmed by 7 bases and J by 2 bases, leaving 18 bases between them. This CDR3 has 14 residues. The CDR3 loop reads CSAGQGTPTYEQYF. The CDR3 DNA reads as TGCAGCGCTGGGCAGGGGACTCCTACCTACGAGCAGTACTTC.

The chain combines TRBV29-1 with TRBJ2-7; D remains unclear. V lost 0 bases, J lost 4 bases, and 7 bases lay in between. Germline-derived CDR1 and CDR2 are SQVTM and ANQGSEA. CDR3 length equals 12 residues. The CDR3 sequence is CSVEDVGYEQYF. Here the CDR3 DNA reads TGCAGCGTTGAAGATGTGGGTTACGAGCAGTACTTC.